The 10 T cell receptor beta chains listed next were all sequenced from one sample in a study of T cells in Graves' hyperthyroidism and ophthalmopathy. It was RNA transcripts that yielded the amplified TCR beta CDR3 regions. Researchers ran a first-round RT-PCR on the TCR CDR3 using the HTBI primer set. MiXCR was run by TCRdb on the multiplex PCR reads, yielding one entry per CDR3 protein. The sample lists a few hundred thousand distinct CDR3 sequences, roughly 46% occurring once. Sequencing was done on a sample of peripheral blood or thyroid tissue (not recorded which). The receptors shown here come from an adult woman with Graves' disease, either hyperthyroidism or ophthalmopathy (not recorded which).

Remarks on this clonotype: The junction does not match germline at one end; this may be a read error. The rearrangement uses TRBV5-1 and TRBJ2-5; a possible D gene is TRBD2 (6 bases). CDR1 and CDR2 (germline): SGHRS, YFSETQ. This CDR3 comprises 14 residues. CDR3 sequence reads: CAGSLGSGEVTQYF. DNA of the CDR3: TGCGCCGGCAGCTTGGGGTCGGGAGAGGTGACCCAGTACTTC.

As regards this clonotype: The junction departs from the called germline gene at one end, perhaps through a read error. This chain's CDR3 is CASSPPSGETRYF. DNA of the CDR3: TGCGCCAGCAGCCCTCCGTCGGGGGAGACCCGGTACTTC. The V and J genes are TRBV5-1 and TRBJ2-5; TRBD2 might be the D (6 bases). Germline V gene data show CDR1 as SGHRS and CDR2 as YFSETQ. This CDR3 region has 13 residues.

Ten or more counts support this clonotype. CDR3 sequence (DNA): TGCGCCAGCAGCTTGGCGCGGGGGGGGGGCCAAGAGACCCAGTACTTC. Translating it yields CASSLARGGGQETQYF. This chain connects TRBV5-1 to TRBJ2-5; 9 nucleotides match TRBD2. Per germline, CDR1 SGHRS and CDR2 YFSETQ. The CDR3 has 16 amino acids. The trim removed 0 bases at V and 1 base at J, leaving 4 bases unmatched.

Many counts were recorded for this clonotype. Compared with germline, one end of the junction differs, possibly owing to a read error. V is TRBV7-7 and J is TRBJ2-2; D unclear. Per the germline V gene, CDR1 is SSHAT and CDR2 is FNYEAQ (reference sequence). This CDR3 is built from 15 residues. CDR3 in DNA: TGTGCTAGCAGCCGAGAGGTTTCGAACACCGGGGAGCTGTTTTTT. Translated, it gives CASSREVSNTGELFF.

V usage is TRBV7-9 and J usage is TRBJ1-2; 8 nucleotides align to TRBD1. Unmatched junction bases numbered 7, after V lost 4 bases and J lost 3 bases. Germline assignment: CDR1 SEHNR and CDR2 FQNEAQ (reference sequence). CDR3 length equals 15 residues. CDR3 nucleotide sequence: TGTGCCAGCAGCTCCCCGGGACAGGCGGACTATGGCTACACCTTC. Residues: CASSSPGQADYGYTF.

The chain joins TRBV10-3 to TRBJ2-3; TRBD2 aligns across 9 bases. The CDR3 has 13 residues. Germline-derived CDR1 and CDR2 are ENHRY and SYGVKD. J was trimmed by 5 bases and V by 7 bases; bases with no gene match: 4. The DNA for the CDR3 is TGTGCCATCAAGGCGGGAGGGATAGATACGCAGTATTTT. Its translation: CAIKAGGIDTQYF.

In DNA form, the CDR3 reads TGCGCCAGCAGCCCTCACCACAGTCGATCCTACGAGCAGTACTTC. Residues: CASSPHHSRSYEQYF. This sequence joins TRBV5-1 and TRBJ2-7; no reliable D call. Germline V gives CDR1 SGHRS, CDR2 YFSETQ. Trimming cost V 4 bases and J 1 base, with 15 bases left between them. This CDR3 has 15 amino acids.

The chain couples TRBV20-1 to TRBJ1-2, with D perhaps TRBD1 (5 bases). The CDR3 length is 13 residues. Trimming left V 6 bases short and J 6 bases short, with 17 bases between. The germline CDR1 and CDR2 sequences are DFQATT and SNEGSKA (reference sequence). Here the CDR3 DNA reads TGCAGTGCACCCGGGGGAGCGGACCATGGCTACACCTTC. It is translated as CSAPGGADHGYTF.

This rearrangement joins TRBV5-1 to TRBJ2-7; no clear D. CDR3 length equals 13 residues. CDR1 SGHRS and CDR2 YFSETQ come from the germline V gene. V shed 3 bases and J shed 3 bases, with 10 bases lying between them. The DNA of the CDR3 is TGCGCCAGCAGCTCCCACACCTTCTACGAGCAGTACTTC. Encoded protein: CASSSHTFYEQYF.

This clonotype showed up many times. The chain has TRBV5-6 and TRBJ1-2; 8 positions agree with TRBD1. The V gene end was trimmed by 4 bases and the J gene end by 3 bases; junction bases not matched to a gene: 8. Germline V gene lookup returns CDR1 SGHDT and CDR2 YYEEEE. The CDR3 has 15 amino acids. CDR3 loop: CASSAATGDHYGYTF. In DNA, the CDR3 is TGTGCCAGCAGCGCCGCGACAGGGGACCACTATGGCTACACCTTC.